Described below is a single T cell receptor beta chain sequence and its context. What it binds is unknown. V was clipped by 4 bases and J by 6 bases; unmatched bases: 6. The CDR3 covers 13 residues. The germline V gene has CDR1 SGHDT and CDR2 YYEEEE. The data belong to a study of T cell responses to AZD1222 COVID-19 vaccine. Overall study results and limits: An increase in Spike-specific TCR breadth and depth was observed after two AZD1222 doses. Just 5 or 6 AZD1222 recipients tested seropositive at baseline. Reportedly, close to half of spike-specific TCRs are directed against unmutated variant regions. Across spike, vaccine-associated CD4 TCRs were found, dominant at 160-218 and 743-854.

Libraries were prepared by immunoSEQ multiplex PCR; TCRdb keeps only in-frame clonotypes and omits some of them. The table includes over 130,000 clones, roughly 90% detected once. This sample comprised peripheral blood, obtained 28 days after the second AZD1222 dose. The source is an adult who received the AZD1222 COVID-19 vaccine. The chain combines TRBV5-6 with TRBJ1-2; 7 nucleotides line up with TRBD1. Here the CDR3 DNA reads TGTGCCAGCAGCGCCAGGGGGTTGGATGGCTACACCTTC. This sequence encodes CASSARGLDGYTF.